Listed here are 13 T cell receptor beta chains from one sample, sequenced in a study of T cells in Graves' hyperthyroidism and ophthalmopathy. It was RNA transcripts that yielded the amplified TCR beta CDR3 regions. The HTBI set primed first-round TCR CDR3 RT-PCR. TCRdb recomputed calls from the multiplex PCR reads with MiXCR, one row per CDR3 protein. In the table there are some 510,000 distinct CDR3 sequences, 46% of which are singletons. Sequenced: peripheral blood or thyroid tissue (not recorded which). The receptors were sampled from a woman aged 18-29 years with Graves' hyperthyroidism.

This chain joins TRBV2 and TRBJ2-6, with D possibly matching TRBD1 (6 bases). This CDR3 is built from 14 residues. The V end was cut by 4 bases, the J end by 6 bases, with 10 bases between. In germline, CDR1 is SNHLY, CDR2 FYNNEI. The CDR3 coding sequence is TGTGCCAGCAGTGGCTCAGGGGAGGCCAACGTCCTGACTTTC. Amino acids: CASSGSGEANVLTF.

With regard to this clonotype: Germline is not matched at one junction end, which may reflect a read error. The chain has TRBV11-2 and TRBJ1-1; tentative D call: TRBD1 (6 bases). This CDR3 is 14 amino acids long. Germline V gives CDR1 SGHAT, CDR2 FQNNGV. The CDR3 sequence is CASSPDRENTQAFF. CDR3 bases: TGTGCCAGCTCACCGGACAGAGAGAACACTCAAGCTTTCTTT. The whole variable domain, filled in from reference TRBV11-2 and TRBJ1-1, reads EAGVAQSPRYKIIEKRQSVAFWCNPISGHATLYWYQQILGQGPKLLIQFQNNGVVDDSQLPKDRFSAERLKGVDSTLKIQPAKLEDSAVYLCASSPDRENTQAFFGQGTRLTVV.

The V gene is TRBV20-1, the J gene TRBJ1-1; 7 bases agree with TRBD1. The CDR3 totals 14 residues. With V trimmed by 0 bases and J by 2 bases, 3 bases remained unmatched. Germline assignment: CDR1 DFQATT and CDR2 SNEGSKA (reference sequence). CDR3: CSAREQGTNTEAFF. The DNA of the CDR3 is TGCAGTGCTAGAGAACAGGGGACAAACACTGAAGCTTTCTTT.

V is TRBV10-3 and J is TRBJ2-6; D ambiguous. The germline V and J ends were trimmed by 4 bases and 16 bases, with 2 bases remaining between them. The CDR3 is 8 amino acids. The germline V gene has CDR1 ENHRY and CDR2 SYGVKD. The CDR3 loop reads CAISGLTF. The CDR3 DNA reads as TGTGCCATCAGTGGGCTGACTTTC.

There are a few counts of this clonotype. The genes are TRBV15 and TRBJ2-7; 15 bases are shared with TRBD2. Germline CDR1 reads LNHNV; CDR2 reads YYDKDF (reference sequence). The length of the CDR3 is 21 residues. The V segment lost 3 bases and the J segment 0 bases; nucleotides outside the gene matches: 15. The CDR3 reads CATSSPGSGLAGGQSSYEQYF. CDR3 coding DNA: TGTGCCACCAGCAGCCCAGGTTCGGGACTAGCGGGAGGTCAAAGCTCCTACGAGCAGTACTTC.

The rearrangement links TRBV20-1 to TRBJ2-7; no clear D. CDR1 DFQATT and CDR2 SNEGSKA come from the germline V gene (reference sequence). The V end was cut by 3 bases, the J end by 2 bases, with 8 bases between. The CDR3 runs 12 residues. DNA for the CDR3: TGCAGTGCTAGTCCAGACCCCTACGAGCAGTACTTC. This codes for CSASPDPYEQYF.

Note on this clonotype: Mismatch with germline at one junction end may stem from a read error. The V gene is TRBV6-1, the J gene TRBJ1-2, with no clear D. The CDR3 is 14 residues long. Germline lookup yields CDR1 MNHNS and CDR2 SASEGT. The CDR3 region has the DNA TGTGCCAGCAGTGAAACGGCAGGACCCTATGACTACACCTTC. Translation gives CASSETAGPYDYTF.

The DNA for the CDR3 is TGTGCCAGCAGCTTCTATGGCTACACCTTC. Its protein is CASSFYGYTF. The genes are TRBV25-1 and TRBJ1-2; D is unresolved. Between the trimmed V and J ends, which lost 6 bases and 4 bases, there was a span of 3 bases. The CDR3 spans 10 residues. Per the germline V gene, CDR1 is MGHDK and CDR2 is SYGVNS.

This clonotype was recorded many times. The chain recombines TRBV7-6 with TRBJ1-1; D unresolved. In germline, CDR1 is SGHVS, CDR2 FNYEAQ. The ends were cut back, 5 bases at V and 0 bases at J, with 7 bases in the middle. This CDR3 comprises 13 residues. The CDR3 loop reads CASSQWVNTEAFF. The CDR3 bases are TGTGCCAGCAGCCAATGGGTGAACACTGAAGCTTTCTTT.

There are many counts of this clonotype. The chain recombines TRBV15 with TRBJ2-7, with D possibly matching TRBD2 (6 bases). The germline gives CDR1 LNHNV, CDR2 YYDKDF (reference sequence). The length of the CDR3 is 14 residues. V gave up 8 bases and J gave up 1 base, with 15 bases separating them. The CDR3 DNA reads TGTGCCACCTCTGTCGGGAGAGGATCCTACGAGCAGTACTTC. Protein product: CATSVGRGSYEQYF.

The V and J genes are TRBV15 and TRBJ2-5; D is possibly TRBD1 (5 bases). Germline V gene data show CDR1 as LNHNV and CDR2 as YYDKDF (reference sequence). This CDR3 has 13 residues. V lost 5 bases and J lost 2, with 9 bases in between. The CDR3 is CATSGQGQETQYF. The DNA for the CDR3 is TGTGCCACCAGCGGACAAGGGCAAGAGACCCAGTACTTC.

At least ten counts were recorded for this clonotype. The CDR3 nucleotides read TGCAGCGTTGAAGCGCCTGGGACAGGGGCAGAAGCTTTCTTT. It codes for CSVEAPGTGAEAFF. The J gene is TRBJ1-1, the V gene TRBV29-1, with 10 bases identical to TRBD1. The germline V gene has CDR1 SQVTM and CDR2 ANQGSEA. This CDR3 spans 14 amino acids. Trimming cost V 1 base and J 8 bases; bases outside gene matches: 7.

The V gene is TRBV20-1, the J gene TRBJ1-1, with D perhaps TRBD1 (6 bases). Germline CDR1 and CDR2: DFQATT and SNEGSKA (reference sequence). The CDR3 spans 15 residues. The V and J ends lost 0 bases and 3 bases respectively, with 14 bases between them. CDR3 nucleotides: TGCAGTGCTAGAGATTTGAGGGGGGCGGACACTGAAGCTTTCTTT. Translated, it gives CSARDLRGADTEAFF.